This T cell receptor (beta chain) comes out of a study of shared clonotypes between healthy human individuals. Profiling relied on immunoSEQ multiplex PCR, and the TCRdb table lists in-frame clones only, not all of them. The sample yields 2 million or so clones, 85% to 95% seen once. V dropped 4 bases and J dropped 6 bases, with 3 bases sitting between them. Germline V gene sequence: CDR1 SGHNT, CDR2 YENEEA. The CDR3 totals 11 residues. A note on this clone: This specimen includes other DNA sequences encoding the same CDR3.

Sequenced material: naive CD4+ T cells sorted from blood. The subset here: CD45RA+ positively selected. The chain uses TRBV11-3 and TRBJ2-2, with unresolved D. The receptor was isolated from a man aged 18-30 years in good health. The DNA of the CDR3 is TGTGCCAGCAGCTCCGCCGGGGAGCTGTTTTTT. As protein: CASSSAGELFF.